Reported below is one TCR beta chain. Using immunoSEQ multiplex PCR, the repertoire was profiled, and TCRdb retains in-frame clones only, with some absent. Here the sample spans about 140,000 clones, about 89% being singletons. The data are from a study of control samples from healthy donors and cancer patients. Germline V gene data show CDR1 as SGDLS and CDR2 as YYNGEE. Trimming took 3 bases from V and 1 from J; bases not matched to a gene: 10. The CDR3 totals 17 residues. The clonotype originates from a man aged 18 to 30 in good health. The sample comprised blood. The chain recombines TRBV9 with TRBJ2-3; 8 nucleotides match TRBD2. The CDR3 loop is CASSAWERGPGTDTQYF. CDR3 coding DNA: TGTGCCAGCAGCGCCTGGGAGCGGGGGCCGGGCACAGATACGCAGTATTTT.